This entry concerns a single TCR beta chain. What it binds is unknown. Naive CD8 cells, CD45RO-negative and positively selected for CCR7, excluded terminally differentiated effector memory CD45RA+ cells. The record originates from a study of shared clonotypes between healthy human individuals. The study, taken as a whole, reports: Shared clonotypes across all four donors exceeded non-shared ones in generation probability. Limited genetic and exposure-history diversity came from having few donors.

CDR1 and CDR2 (germline): PRHDT, FYEKMQ (reference sequence). V was shortened by 4 bases and J by 0 bases, with 10 bases between the two germline ends. The CDR3 has 15 amino acids. Assay used: immunoSEQ multiplex PCR; TCRdb lists only in-frame clones, some missing. Of about 2.1 million clones listed, just over 90% are singletons. J is TRBJ2-4 and V is TRBV13; a possible D gene is TRBD1 (6 bases). The sequenced sample was naive CD8+ T cells from PBMCs. The source is a man between 18 and 35 years old in good health. Some clones in this sample may be carry-over from other donors' samples. The CDR3 is CASSSQGLAKNIQYF. CDR3 coding DNA: TGTGCCAGCAGCTCACAGGGTCTAGCCAAAAACATTCAGTACTTC.